This entry concerns a single T cell receptor (beta chain). As yet, its antigen is unknown. The data stem from a study of T cell responses to AZD1222 COVID-19 vaccine. About the research overall: Second-dose intervals of approximately 4 or approximately 12 weeks were pooled. Study-wide findings and caveats: Nearly half of spike-specific TCRs reportedly target variant regions that are unmutated in the B.1.351 and B.1.1.7 variants. Females outnumbered males among donors, who were mostly white British; clonal diversity was possibly underestimated.

Trimming took 2 bases from V and 6 from J, leaving 10 bases between them. This CDR3 is built from 13 residues. Germline V gene lookup returns CDR1 ENHRY and CDR2 SYGVKD. The data were produced by immunoSEQ multiplex PCR, yet TCRdb's version contains in-frame clones alone and is incomplete. The data hold roughly 180,000 clones, with over 75% observed a single time. The sample in question was peripheral blood, obtained on day 0 of AZD1222 vaccination. The source is an adult in good health. The J gene is TRBJ1-2, the V gene TRBV10-3; D unclear. CDR3 coding DNA: TGTGCCATCAGTGAGGCTAGGAACGATGGCTACACCTTC. This sequence encodes CAISEARNDGYTF.